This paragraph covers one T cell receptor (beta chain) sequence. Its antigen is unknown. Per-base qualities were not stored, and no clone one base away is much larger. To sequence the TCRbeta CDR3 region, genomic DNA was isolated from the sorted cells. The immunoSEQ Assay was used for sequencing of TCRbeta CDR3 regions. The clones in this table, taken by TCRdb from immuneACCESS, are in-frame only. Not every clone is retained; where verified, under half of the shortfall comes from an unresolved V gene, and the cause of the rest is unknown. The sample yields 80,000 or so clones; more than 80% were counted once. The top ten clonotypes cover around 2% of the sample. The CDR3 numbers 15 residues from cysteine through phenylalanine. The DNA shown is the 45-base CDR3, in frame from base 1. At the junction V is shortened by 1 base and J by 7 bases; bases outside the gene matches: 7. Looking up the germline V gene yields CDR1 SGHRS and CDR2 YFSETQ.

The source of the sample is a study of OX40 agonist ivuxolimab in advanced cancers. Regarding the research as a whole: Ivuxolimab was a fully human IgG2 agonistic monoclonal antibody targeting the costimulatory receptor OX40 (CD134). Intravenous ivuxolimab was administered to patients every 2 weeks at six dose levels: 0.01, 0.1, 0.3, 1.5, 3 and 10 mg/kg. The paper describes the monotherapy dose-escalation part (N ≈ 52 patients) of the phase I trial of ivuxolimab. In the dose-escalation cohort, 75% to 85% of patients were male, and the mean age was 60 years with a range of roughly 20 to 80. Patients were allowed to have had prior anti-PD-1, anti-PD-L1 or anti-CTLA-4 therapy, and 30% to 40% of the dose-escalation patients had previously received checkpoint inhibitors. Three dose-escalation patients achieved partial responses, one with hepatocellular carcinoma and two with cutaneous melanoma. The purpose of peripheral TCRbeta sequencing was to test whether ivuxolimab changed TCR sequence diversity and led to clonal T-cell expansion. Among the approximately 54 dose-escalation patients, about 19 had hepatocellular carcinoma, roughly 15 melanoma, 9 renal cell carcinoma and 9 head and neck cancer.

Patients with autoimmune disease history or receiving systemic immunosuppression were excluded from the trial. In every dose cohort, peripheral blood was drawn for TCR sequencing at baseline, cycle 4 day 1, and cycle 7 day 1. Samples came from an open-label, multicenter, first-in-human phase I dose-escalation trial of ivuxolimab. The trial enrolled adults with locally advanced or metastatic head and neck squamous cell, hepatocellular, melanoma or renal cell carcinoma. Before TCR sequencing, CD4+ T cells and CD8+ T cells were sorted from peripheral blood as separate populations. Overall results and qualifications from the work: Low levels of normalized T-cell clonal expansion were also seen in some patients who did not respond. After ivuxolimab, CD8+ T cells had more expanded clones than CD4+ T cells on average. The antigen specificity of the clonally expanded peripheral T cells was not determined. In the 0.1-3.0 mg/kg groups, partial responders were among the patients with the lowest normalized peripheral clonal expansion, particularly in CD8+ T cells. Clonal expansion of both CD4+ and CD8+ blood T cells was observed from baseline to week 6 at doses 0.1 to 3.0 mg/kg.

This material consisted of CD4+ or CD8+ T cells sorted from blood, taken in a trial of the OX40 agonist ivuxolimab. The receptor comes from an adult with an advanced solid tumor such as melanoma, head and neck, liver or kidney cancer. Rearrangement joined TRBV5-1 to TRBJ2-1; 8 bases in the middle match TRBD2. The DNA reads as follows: TGCGCCAGCAGCTTGACCGTAGCGGGAACTAATGAGCAGTTCTTC. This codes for CASSLTVAGTNEQFF.